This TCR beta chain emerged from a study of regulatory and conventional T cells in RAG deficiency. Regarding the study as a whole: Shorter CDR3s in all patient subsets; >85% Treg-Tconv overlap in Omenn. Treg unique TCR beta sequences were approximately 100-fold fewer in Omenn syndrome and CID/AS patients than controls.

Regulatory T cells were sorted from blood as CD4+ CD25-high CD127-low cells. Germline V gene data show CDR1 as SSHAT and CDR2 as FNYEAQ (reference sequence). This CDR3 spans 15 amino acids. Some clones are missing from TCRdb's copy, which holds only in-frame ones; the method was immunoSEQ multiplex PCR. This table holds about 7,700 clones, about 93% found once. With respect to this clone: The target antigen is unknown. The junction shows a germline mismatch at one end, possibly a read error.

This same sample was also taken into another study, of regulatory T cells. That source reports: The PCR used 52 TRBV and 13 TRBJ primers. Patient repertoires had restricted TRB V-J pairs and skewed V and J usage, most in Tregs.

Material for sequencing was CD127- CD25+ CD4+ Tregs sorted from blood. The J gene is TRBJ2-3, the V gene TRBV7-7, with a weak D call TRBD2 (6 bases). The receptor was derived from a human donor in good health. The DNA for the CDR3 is TGTGCTAGCAGCTTTGGGACGGGGGTCACAGATACGCAGTATTTT. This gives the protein CASSFGTGVTDTQYF. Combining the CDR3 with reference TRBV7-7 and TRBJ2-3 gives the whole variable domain GAGVSQSPRYKVTKRGQDVTLRCDPISSHATLYWYQQALGQGPEFLTYFNYEAQPDKSGLPSDRFSAERPEGSISTLTIQRTEQRDSAMYRCASSFGTGVTDTQYFGPGTRLTVL.